This T cell receptor beta chain was documented in a study of blood T cell repertoires in COVID-19. About the study: Acute-phase and convalescent COVID-19 samples originated in the United States, Italy and Spain.

In the original analysis: It was from reference gene primer amplification that nucleated cell counts were estimated. Some clones are missing from TCRdb's copy, which holds only in-frame ones; the method was immunoSEQ multiplex PCR. Clone size and V and J calls were adopted from that table, with D and trimming inferred from the DNA. The sample carries about 220,000 clones, approximately 81% recorded once. Germline values: CDR1 MNHEY, CDR2 SVGAGI. V was trimmed by 10 bases and J by 1 base, leaving 10 bases between them. The CDR3 runs 12 residues. V is TRBV6-5 and J is TRBJ1-1; a weak D match, TRBD1 (6 bases). The TCR was taken from a woman at least 80 years old with acute or convalescent COVID-19. Sequencing was carried out using peripheral blood. Here the CDR3 reads CATQGGNTEAFF. CDR3 bases: TGTGCCACCCAAGGGGGGAACACTGAAGCTTTCTTT.